The 2 T cell receptor beta chains below come from one sample, sequenced in a study of post-analysis software for immune sequencing data. Study-level findings and limits: Comparison of patients with controls showed a handful of TRBV segments more frequent in patients, TRBV5-6, TRBV5-1 and TRBV20-1 among them.

Built from TCR beta cDNA, the libraries had unique molecular identifiers in them. TCRdb passed the PCR reads through MiXCR, listing each CDR3 protein once. The sample holds about 460,000 distinct CDR3 sequences, roughly 46% seen once. The antigens for these receptors are not known. Sequenced sample: blood. These receptors were collected from a girl under 18 with multiple sclerosis.

This clonotype was counted once. For the CDR3, the DNA is TGTGCCAGCTCGGTGGAGATGAACACTGAAGCTTTCTTT. It yields the protein CASSVEMNTEAFF. The rearrangement joins TRBV11-2 to TRBJ1-1; no clear D. The CDR3 is 13 amino acids. Trimming removed 8 bases at V and 0 bases at J, with 10 bases between. Germline CDR1 is SGHAT and CDR2 is FQNNGV.

The chain carries TRBV5-1 and TRBJ2-1, with 8 bases lining up with TRBD1. The trim removed 4 bases at V and 9 bases at J, leaving 9 bases unmatched. Germline V gives CDR1 SGHRS, CDR2 YFSETQ. The length of the CDR3 is 14 residues. The DNA of the CDR3 is TGCGCCAGCAGCCCCCGGACAGGGCAGAGTGAGCAGTTCTTC. It translates to CASSPRTGQSEQFF.